This T cell receptor (beta chain) was captured by sequencing in a study of cytomegalovirus exposure and HLA in healthy donors. Findings and limits, study-wide: According to a later analysis, most TCR beta chains associated with CMV appeared HLA-restricted. Presence/absence analyses assumed roughly uniform sequencing depth across donors, which may not hold. TCR beta chains numbering more than 150 were designated cytomegalovirus-associated.

The CDR3 totals 14 residues. Germline V gene data show CDR1 as SEHNR and CDR2 as FQNEAQ (reference sequence). On this clone itself: Its cognate antigen is unknown. An end of the junction does not agree with germline; a read error may underlie this.

The primer mix had 60 Vbeta and 13 Jbeta primers. Original processing methods: There were about 86 million unique TCR beta chains by a later count, and approximately 11 million of them were shared. TCRdb's copy holds only in-frame clones and misses some; the assay was immunoSEQ multiplex PCR. V and J calls and clone size are as listed in that table; D and trimming were resolved from the DNA. Among about 180,000 clones listed, over 75% were seen once. This receptor was obtained from a woman between 45 and 60 years old in good health and CMV-seropositive. The genes are TRBV7-9 and TRBJ1-6, with D hard to call. The sequenced material came from PBMCs. The CDR3 sequence is CSSSLIGNSSPLHF. The CDR3 nucleotides are TGTTCCAGCAGCTTAATCGGGAACAGCTCACCCCTCCACTTT.